A single sample gave rise to the 32 T cell receptor beta chains below, sequenced in a study of chemoradiotherapy in HPV16-positive cancers. TCRdb keeps only in-frame clones here, not all; method: immunoSEQ multiplex PCR. The top ten hold about 4.9% of the sample, which has 35,000 to 45,000 clones, around 80% seen once. The sequenced sample was blood, obtained from a patient who underwent chemoradiotherapy. All receptors come from a human donor with HPV-associated anogenital cancer.

The chain joins TRBV5-1 to TRBJ2-1; TRBD1 matches at 11 bases. After removal of 4 bases from V and 4 bases from J, the junction contained 13 bases not matched to a gene. Germline lookup yields CDR1 SGHRS and CDR2 YFSETQ. This CDR3 contains 18 residues. The CDR3 spells CASSPGQGAEEAYNEQFF. The CDR3, as DNA: TGCGCCAGCAGCCCCGGACAGGGGGCGGAGGAAGCTTACAATGAGCAGTTCTTC.

The rearrangement links TRBV7-9 to TRBJ2-7; either TRBD1 or TRBD2 may fit D (7 bases each). V was clipped by 4 bases and J by 6 bases, with 22 bases between them. Germline lookup yields CDR1 SEHNR and CDR2 FQNEAQ (reference sequence). The CDR3 runs 16 residues. The CDR3 here is CASSSIIPGGGREQYF. The CDR3 nucleotides are TGTGCCAGCAGCTCAATTATTCCAGGGGGGGGTCGCGAGCAGTACTTC.

The chain links TRBV2 to TRBJ2-1; D perhaps matches TRBD2 (6 bases). Germline V gene lookup returns CDR1 SNHLY and CDR2 FYNNEI. The V and J ends lost 8 bases and 5 bases respectively, with 16 bases between them. This CDR3 has 14 residues. The CDR3 sequence: CASQQARRDNEQFF. The CDR3 nucleotides are TGTGCCAGCCAACAGGCGAGGAGGGACAATGAGCAGTTCTTC.

This clone was detected only once. V gene TRBV5-1 combines with J gene TRBJ2-2, with TRBD1 as a possible D gene (5 bases). This CDR3 is built from 14 residues. Germline V lookup: CDR1 SGHRS, CDR2 YFSETQ. V lost 4 bases and J lost 4, with 11 bases in between. This CDR3 reads CASSRDSSTGELFF. The CDR3 DNA reads TGCGCCAGCAGCCGAGACAGTTCCACCGGGGAGCTGTTTTTT.

The chain joins TRBV27 to TRBJ2-7, with a weak D call TRBD2 (5 bases). Germline-derived CDR1 and CDR2 are MNHEY and SMNVEV (reference sequence). With 5 bases removed from V and 0 bases from J, the gap between germline ends came to 11 bases. The CDR3 has 14 residues. The CDR3, as DNA: TGTGCCAGCAGTCAAACGGGGAGCTCCTACGAGCAGTACTTC. It yields the protein CASSQTGSSYEQYF.

The J gene is TRBJ1-4, the V gene TRBV7-6; D gene unclear. The CDR3 sequence is 16 residues long. CDR1 is SGHVS, CDR2 FNYEAQ, per germline. V dropped 1 base and J dropped 0 bases, with 9 bases sitting between them. The CDR3, as DNA: TGTGCCAGCAGCTTAGGGTGGGATGCAACTAATGAAAAACTGTTTTTT. Its protein product is CASSLGWDATNEKLFF.

Comment on this clone: One end of the junction does not line up with germline, which may come from a read error. The chain joins TRBV4-3 to TRBJ1-6; 8 bases align to TRBD1. The CDR3 covers 16 residues. Germline loops: CDR1 LGHNA, CDR2 YSLEER. The DNA of the CDR3 is TGCACCAGCAGCCAAGATCCGGCAGGGGGCCCTTCACCCCTCCACTTT. Its translation: CTSSQDPAGGPSPLHF.

This sequence joins TRBV11-1 and TRBJ2-1; D possibly corresponds to TRBD2 (5 bases). V lost 4 bases to trimming and J lost 0 bases, with 10 bases between them. CDR3 length: 15 amino acids. The germline CDR1 and CDR2 sequences are SGHAT and FQDESV (reference sequence). The CDR3 region is CASSSRTGSYNEQFF. Written as DNA, the CDR3 is TGTGCCAGCAGCTCCCGGACTGGCTCCTACAATGAGCAGTTCTTC.

The table lists this clone with a few counts. This chain uses TRBV7-2 with TRBJ2-7, with TRBD1 matching over 8 bases. Trimming took 3 bases from V and 3 from J; bases not matched to a gene: 4. The V gene's germline CDR1 is SGHTA and CDR2 FQGNSA. The CDR3 is 14 amino acids. The CDR3 nucleotides are TGTGCCAGCAGCTTTTCACAGGGGGTCTACGAGCAGTACTTC. Its protein is CASSFSQGVYEQYF. Full variable domain (remainder filled in from reference TRBV7-2 and TRBJ2-7): GAGVSQSPSNKVTEKGKDVELRCDPISGHTALYWYRQSLGQGLEFLIYFQGNSAPDKSGLPSDRFSAERTGGSVSTLTIQRTQQEDSAVYLCASSFSQGVYEQYFGPGTRLTVT.

The chain uses TRBV27 and TRBJ1-2; 8 bases fit TRBD1. Germline CDR1 MNHEY, CDR2 SMNVEV (reference sequence). The V segment lost 3 bases and the J segment 0 bases; nucleotides outside the gene matches: 9. The CDR3 loop spans 17 amino acids. CDR3 coding DNA: TGTGCCAGCAGTTTGTACACCGGGACAGGTGCTAACTATGGCTACACCTTC. As protein: CASSLYTGTGANYGYTF.

The chain uses TRBV5-5 and TRBJ1-4, with TRBD1 as a possible D gene (5 bases). The germline gives CDR1 SGHKS, CDR2 YYEKEE (reference sequence). The CDR3 is 14 residues long. The V gene lost 4 bases and the J gene lost 0 bases, with 7 bases spanning the gap. DNA of the CDR3: TGTGCCAGCAGCGTGGACACAACTAATGAAAAACTGTTTTTT. Residues: CASSVDTTNEKLFF.

The CDR3 reads CASSRPYNEQFF. The CDR3 bases are TGTGCCAGCAGCCGACCCTACAATGAGCAGTTCTTC. The chain uses TRBV6-6 and TRBJ2-1, with D hard to call. The length of the CDR3 is 12 residues. Germline CDR1 reads MNHNY; CDR2 reads SVGAGI (reference sequence). Trimming left V 6 bases short and J 2 bases short, with 5 bases between.

V is TRBV6-1 and J is TRBJ2-5, with 10 nucleotides matching TRBD2. V was clipped by 5 bases and J by 5 bases; unmatched bases: 5. Germline assignment: CDR1 MNHNS and CDR2 SASEGT. The CDR3 has 14 residues. The DNA of the CDR3 is TGTGCCAGCAGTAGCGGGGGGGCGGTGGAGACCCAGTACTTC. Its translation is CASSSGGAVETQYF.

This rearrangement joins TRBV5-8 to TRBJ1-5, with D possibly matching TRBD1 (6 bases). V lost 1 base and J 9 bases, leaving 20 bases between the germline ends. The CDR3 consists of 16 residues. CDR1 SGHTS and CDR2 YDEGEE come from the germline V gene. The chain's CDR3 is CASSLTFPGARGPQHF. CDR3 DNA: TGTGCCAGCAGCTTGACATTCCCGGGGGCCAGGGGGCCCCAGCATTTT.

The table lists this clone with a few counts. The chain combines TRBV19 with TRBJ2-1; 9 bases match TRBD2. Germline loops: CDR1 LNHDA, CDR2 SQIVND (reference sequence). J gave up 4 bases and V 2 bases, and 6 bases lay outside the gene matches. The CDR3 spans 16 residues. CDR3 loop: CASSIWGSGGYNEQFF. The CDR3 nucleotides read TGTGCCAGTAGTATATGGGGTAGCGGGGGTTACAATGAGCAGTTCTTC.

The chain joins TRBV7-6 to TRBJ2-1; tentative D call: TRBD1 (6 bases). The CDR3 is made up of 16 amino acids. In germline, CDR1 is SGHVS, CDR2 FNYEAQ. The V end was cut by 0 bases, the J end by 4 bases, with 13 bases between. In nucleotides, the CDR3 is TGTGCCAGCAGCTTAGCGTCAGGGGATAGATACAATGAGCAGTTCTTC. This gives the protein CASSLASGDRYNEQFF.

The gene calls are TRBV5-5 and TRBJ1-1, with unresolved D. CDR1 is SGHKS and CDR2 is YYEKEE in the germline V gene (reference sequence). The length of the CDR3 is 14 residues. Trimming removed 4 bases from V and 0 bases from J, with 10 bases in between. DNA for the CDR3: TGTGCCAGCAGCCCCTGGACGGTGAACACTGAAGCTTTCTTT. The encoded protein is CASSPWTVNTEAFF. Using reference TRBV5-5 and TRBJ1-1 for the parts outside the CDR3, the full variable domain is DAGVTQSPTHLIKTRGQQVTLRCSPISGHKSVSWYQQVLGQGPQFIFQYYEKEERGRGNFPDRFSARQFPNYSSELNVNALLLGDSALYLCASSPWTVNTEAFFGQGTRLTVV.

This clone was recorded a few times. The chain has TRBV5-5 and TRBJ1-4; D ambiguous. The CDR3 has 12 amino acids. Germline assignment: CDR1 SGHKS and CDR2 YYEKEE (reference sequence). The V end lost 0 bases, the J end lost 8 bases, and 5 bases lay between the germline ends. The CDR3 DNA sequence: TGTGCCAGCAGCTTGGCCGCGGAAAAACTGTTTTTT. Its protein product is CASSLAAEKLFF. The complete variable domain, with remaining parts taken from reference TRBV5-5 and TRBJ1-4, reads DAGVTQSPTHLIKTRGQQVTLRCSPISGHKSVSWYQQVLGQGPQFIFQYYEKEERGRGNFPDRFSARQFPNYSSELNVNALLLGDSALYLCASSLAAEKLFFGSGTQLSVL.

The V gene is TRBV5-4, the J gene TRBJ2-7; the D is unclear. This CDR3 has 14 residues. Germline CDR1 and CDR2: SGHNT and YYREEE (reference sequence). Trimming took off 4 bases at V and 5 bases at J, with 16 bases between the two ends. The CDR3 protein is CASSHDGEVNEQYF. The CDR3 bases are TGTGCCAGCAGCCATGATGGAGAGGTTAACGAGCAGTACTTC.

The chain carries TRBV2 and TRBJ1-6; no definite D call. Trimming took 4 bases from V and 4 from J, leaving 11 bases between them. Per germline, CDR1 SNHLY and CDR2 FYNNEI. The CDR3 totals 15 residues. The DNA of the CDR3 is TGTGCCAGCAGTGTCTTCGCGGGTTATAATTCACCCCTCCACTTT. It translates to CASSVFAGYNSPLHF.

This chain uses TRBV5-4 with TRBJ1-2; D is ambiguous. Trimming pared 6 bases from V and 7 bases from J, leaving 19 bases between. From germline, CDR1 is SGHNT and CDR2 YYREEE (reference sequence). This CDR3 has 14 residues. The CDR3 bases are TGTGCCAGCACTCTCGGCCTCGCCGATCTTGGCTACACCTTC. This encodes CASTLGLADLGYTF.

Only one count was recorded for this clone. The chain has TRBV2 and TRBJ2-3; 11 nucleotides match TRBD2. The CDR3 covers 15 residues. Trimming took 5 bases from V and 6 from J; bases not matched to a gene: 7. Germline CDR1 reads SNHLY; CDR2 reads FYNNEI. In DNA form, the CDR3 reads TGTGCCAGCAGTCCCGGGGGGACTAGCGGTGATACGCAGTATTTT. Amino acids: CASSPGGTSGDTQYF.

CDR3 in DNA: TGCGCCAGCAGCACTTCCGGGACTTTTGGAAACACCATATATTTT. Protein product: CASSTSGTFGNTIYF. The gene calls are TRBV5-1 and TRBJ1-3; possibly TRBD1 for D (5 bases). Between the trimmed V and J ends, which lost 4 bases and 3 bases, there was a span of 14 bases. Germline CDR1 is SGHRS and CDR2 is YFSETQ. The CDR3 extends over 15 amino acids.

V gene TRBV7-7 combines with J gene TRBJ2-5; D may match TRBD1 or TRBD2 (6 bases each). This CDR3 region has 14 residues. V was pared by 7 bases and J by 5 bases, with 17 bases between. Germline V gives CDR1 SSHAT, CDR2 FNYEAQ (reference sequence). The CDR3 nucleotides read TGTGCCAGCAAGGGGGGCTCTAGTGCCGAGACCCAGTACTTC. It is translated as CASKGGSSAETQYF.

The chain is built from TRBV7-8 and TRBJ2-2; 8 bases line up with TRBD2. Trimming at V came to 1 base and at J to 3 bases, leaving 10 bases not matched to a gene. This CDR3 contains 18 residues. Germline V gene data show CDR1 as SGHVS and CDR2 as FQNEAQ. CDR3 nucleotide sequence: TGTGCCAGCAGCTTAGTAGGGACTAGGAGCGGGTACACCGGGGAGCTGTTTTTT. Translated, it gives CASSLVGTRSGYTGELFF.

This sequence joins TRBV7-9 and TRBJ1-5; D might be TRBD1 (6 bases). Trimming removed 1 base from V and 4 bases from J, with 11 bases in between. The CDR3 is made up of 15 amino acids. Germline-derived CDR1 and CDR2 are SEHNR and FQNEAQ (reference sequence). This chain's CDR3 is CASSLEGQGNQPQHF. CDR3 bases: TGTGCCAGCAGCTTAGAAGGGCAGGGGAATCAGCCCCAGCATTTT. The variable domain in full, with the rest retrieved from reference TRBV7-9 and TRBJ1-5, is DTGVSQNPRHKITKRGQNVTFRCDPISEHNRLYWYRQTLGQGPEFLTYFQNEAQLEKSRLLSDRFSAERPKGSFSTLEIQRTEQGDSAMYLCASSLEGQGNQPQHFGDGTRLSIL.

The rearrangement uses TRBV18 and TRBJ1-1, with D hard to call. The CDR3 consists of 11 residues. CDR1 is KGHSH, CDR2 LQKENI, per germline. V dropped 3 bases and J dropped 8 bases, with 7 bases sitting between them. The DNA of the CDR3 is TGTGCCAGCTCACCGATGGGGGAAGCTTTCTTT. This translates into CASSPMGEAFF.

The chain employs TRBV7-9 and TRBJ2-2, with 11 positions matching TRBD1. The J segment lost 5 bases and the V segment lost 8 bases, leaving 10 bases of the junction unmatched. CDR3 size: 16 residues. Germline-derived CDR1 and CDR2 are SEHNR and FQNEAQ (reference sequence). In DNA, the CDR3 is TGTGCCAGCGAGACGGGACAGGGGGAGTGGACCGGGGAGCTGTTTTTT. It codes for CASETGQGEWTGELFF.

The rearrangement links TRBV5-6 to TRBJ1-2; 8 positions match TRBD1. This CDR3 has 13 amino acids. Germline CDR1 and CDR2: SGHDT and YYEEEE. The ends lost 4 bases at V and 5 bases at J; junction bases unmatched: 4. Written as DNA, the CDR3 is TGTGCCAGCAGCGGGACAGGTCGTTATGGCTACACCTTC. Its protein is CASSGTGRYGYTF.

The rearrangement joins TRBV7-2 to TRBJ1-5; 7 positions agree with TRBD1. Germline-derived CDR1 and CDR2 are SGHTA and FQGNSA. The CDR3 has 13 residues. The trim removed 3 bases at V and 6 bases at J, leaving 2 bases unmatched. The CDR3 DNA is TGTGCCAGCAGCTTTGACAGGGTTCAGCCCCAGCATTTT. Translating it yields CASSFDRVQPQHF.

V is TRBV6-5 and J is TRBJ1-2; 7 nucleotides align to TRBD1. The trim removed 2 bases at V and 4 bases at J, leaving 7 bases unmatched. The CDR3 spans 15 residues. Germline CDR1 is MNHEY and CDR2 is SVGAGI. CDR3 bases: TGTGCCAGCAGTTACAAAGTGACAGGGACCTATGGCTACACCTTC. This sequence encodes CASSYKVTGTYGYTF.

CDR3 protein: CASSTWTGGAVNQPQHF. Written as DNA, the CDR3 is TGTGCCAGCAGCACCTGGACAGGGGGCGCGGTCAATCAGCCCCAGCATTTT. This sequence joins TRBV7-9 and TRBJ1-5; the match to TRBD1 covers 11 bases. The J segment lost 3 bases and the V segment lost 5 bases, leaving 9 bases of the junction unmatched. Germline V lookup: CDR1 SEHNR, CDR2 FQNEAQ (reference sequence). This CDR3 comprises 17 residues.